Each of the 2 T cell receptor beta chains below was sequenced from the same sample in a study of tumor-infiltrating lymphocytes in primary liver carcinoma (dated by TCRdb to 2016 to 2017). TRIzol reagent was used to extract blood RNA from unsorted whole blood, while the DNeasy Blood & Tissue kit provided the germline DNA. Sequencing relied on an Illumina HiSeq 2500. Starting from approximately 0.5 ug total RNA, TCRbeta-specific cDNA was produced by reverse transcription with a constant-region primer and ProtoScript II reverse transcriptase. The TCRbeta libraries were prepared through three rounds of nested multiplex PCR following a slightly modified ARM-PCR procedure. The first two PCR rounds used multiplex TRBV1-TRBV30 forward primers with a Cbeta reverse primer, each for 10 to 11 cycles. TCRdb took the public reads, trimmed them with fastp at Q25, ran MiXCR for clone calling and kept in-frame beta chains. Rows with a matching CDR3 protein are joined into one entry that keeps the most common DNA and genes. The table for this sample lists fewer than 350,000 distinct CDR3 sequences; about two thirds of them were counted only once. The top ten clonotypes cover about 6.5% of the sample.

The sequenced sample was peripheral blood. The receptor source for this set is a man aged 40-49 years with primary liver carcinoma and hepatitis B virus infection.

For this clonotype: Its ends do not fully match the called genes, so a read error is possible. V is TRBV19 and J is TRBJ1-1; D is undetermined. The CDR3 extends over 12 amino acids. Germline V gene lookup returns CDR1 LNHDA and CDR2 SQIVND (reference sequence). Written as DNA, the CDR3 is TGTGTCAGTAGTACCTTGAACACTGAAGCTTTCTTT. It codes for CVSSTLNTEAFF.

On this clonotype: The conserved phenylalanine or tryptophan normally closing the CDR3 is absent here, so this likely arose from a read error. The chain joins TRBV6-1 to TRBJ2-4; perhaps D is TRBD1 or TRBD2 (5 bases each). Deletions cut 3 bases from V and 8 bases from J, with 14 bases between. The CDR3 is made up of 14 amino acids. Germline V gene sequence: CDR1 MNHNS, CDR2 SASEGT. The DNA of the CDR3 is TGTGCCAGCAGTGAGACAGAGGGTGTACACATTCAGTACCTC. Translating it yields CASSETEGVHIQYL.